This T cell receptor (beta chain) derives from a study of T cells in Graves' hyperthyroidism and ophthalmopathy. Across the whole study: Peripheral blood collection took place at initial diagnosis, before any treatment.

Authors of the study amplified TCR beta CDR3 regions from RNA transcripts. A first-round RT-PCR of the TCR CDR3 used the HTBI primer set. TCRdb analysed the multiplex PCR reads with MiXCR anew, one entry per CDR3 protein. Of approximately 400,000 distinct CDR3 sequences in the sample, around 13% were seen once. The table lists this clonotype with many counts. Diagnosis of hyperthyroidism was new in patients aged 18 to 65, and its duration was under 2 months. The PBMCs studied were ones that came from 8.5 to 10 ml fresh peripheral blood. Trimming cost V 6 bases and J 3 bases; bases outside gene matches: 0. Germline CDR1 SQVTM, CDR2 ANQGSEA. The CDR3 length is 12 residues.

This chain links TRBV29-1 with TRBJ2-5; TRBD2 aligns across 11 bases. The source material was blood. This TCR derives from a woman in her fifties or sixties with Graves' hyperthyroidism. The DNA for the CDR3 is TGCAGCGTGACTAGCGGGGAAGAGACCCAGTACTTC. Its protein is CSVTSGEETQYF.